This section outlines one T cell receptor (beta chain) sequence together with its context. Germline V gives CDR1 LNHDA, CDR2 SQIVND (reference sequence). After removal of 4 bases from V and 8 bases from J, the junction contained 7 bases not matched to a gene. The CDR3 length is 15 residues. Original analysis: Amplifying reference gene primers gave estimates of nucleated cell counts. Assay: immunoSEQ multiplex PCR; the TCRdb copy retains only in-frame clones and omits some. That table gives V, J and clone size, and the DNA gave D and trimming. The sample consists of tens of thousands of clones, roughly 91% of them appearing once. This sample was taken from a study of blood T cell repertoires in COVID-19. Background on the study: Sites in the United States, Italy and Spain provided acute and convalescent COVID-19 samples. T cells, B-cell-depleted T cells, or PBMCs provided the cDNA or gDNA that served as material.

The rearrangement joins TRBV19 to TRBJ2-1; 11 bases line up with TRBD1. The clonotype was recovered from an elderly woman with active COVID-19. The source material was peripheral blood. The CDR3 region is CASSTRTGGSHEQFF. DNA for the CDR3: TGTGCCAGTAGTACCAGGACAGGGGGCTCTCATGAGCAGTTCTTC.